What follows are 24 T cell receptor beta chains derived from one specimen sequenced in a study of blood T cell repertoires in COVID-19. Measured with immunoSEQ multiplex PCR; TCRdb has only the in-frame clones, and not every one. The table lists about 260,000 clones, roughly 86% of them singletons. Specimen: peripheral blood. These receptors were collected from a woman aged 50 to 65 with acute or convalescent COVID-19.

This rearrangement joins TRBV3-1 (or the pseudogene TRBV3-2) to TRBJ1-2; no definite D call. CDR3 length: 15 amino acids. V was shortened by 3 bases and J by 4 bases, with 15 bases between the two germline ends. Germline CDR1 is LGHDT and CDR2 is YNNKEL (reference sequence). The CDR3 DNA sequence: TGTGCCAGCAGCCATCTTGAGAACAGCTTCTATGGCTACACCTTC. It codes for CASSHLENSFYGYTF.

The J gene is TRBJ1-3, the V gene TRBV5-1; D gene unclear. V lost 1 base to trimming and J lost 0 bases, with 8 bases between them. CDR1 and CDR2 (germline): SGHRS, YFSETQ. CDR3 size: 15 residues. The CDR3 protein is CASSLYSSSGNTIYF. The CDR3 DNA sequence: TGCGCCAGCAGCTTGTACAGTAGCTCTGGAAACACCATATATTTT.

V gene TRBV28 combines with J gene TRBJ1-5; D is undetermined. V was shortened by 6 bases and J by 8 bases, with 11 bases between the two germline ends. This CDR3 is built from 12 residues. CDR1 and CDR2 (germline): MDHEN, SYDVKM. CDR3: CASSILREPQHF. The CDR3 region has the DNA TGTGCCAGCAGCATCCTACGAGAGCCCCAGCATTTT.

V usage is TRBV6-2 or TRBV6-3 and J usage is TRBJ2-7; D may be TRBD2 (6 bases). CDR3 length: 14 residues. Germline lookup yields CDR1 MNHEY and CDR2 SVGEGT. Trimming pared 2 bases from V and 4 bases from J, leaving 12 bases between. The CDR3 region is CASSYLGRSYEQYF. CDR3 nucleotides: TGTGCCAGCAGTTACCTGGGGAGGAGTTACGAGCAGTACTTC.

The chain has TRBV6-5 and TRBJ1-2, with a tentative D call TRBD1 (6 bases). The CDR3 sequence is 15 residues long. Germline CDR1 is MNHEY and CDR2 is SVGAGI. Trimming left V 6 bases short and J 4 bases short, with 18 bases between. The CDR3 spells CASSLDRTVPYGYTF. In nucleotides, the CDR3 is TGTGCCAGCAGCCTGGACAGAACCGTTCCCTATGGCTACACCTTC.

The chain carries TRBV28 and TRBJ2-7; the match to TRBD2 covers 13 bases. With V trimmed by 5 bases and J by 6 bases, 10 bases remained unmatched. The CDR3 contains 16 residues. Germline CDR1 and CDR2: MDHEN and SYDVKM. The DNA of the CDR3 is TGTGCCAGCAGTCACCGACTAGCGGGAGGAGGGGTCGAGCAGTACTTC. Translated, it gives CASSHRLAGGGVEQYF. Filled out from reference TRBV28 and TRBJ2-7, the complete variable domain reads DVKVTQSSRYLVKRTGEKVFLECVQDMDHENMFWYRQDPGLGLRLIYFSYDVKMKEKGDIPEGYSVSREKKERFSLILESASTNQTSMYLCASSHRLAGGGVEQYFGPGTRLTVT.

The gene calls are TRBV20-1 and TRBJ1-4; D gene unclear. Germline CDR1 DFQATT, CDR2 SNEGSKA (reference sequence). V gave up 3 bases and J gave up 3 bases, with 8 bases separating them. This CDR3 contains 13 residues. The DNA for the CDR3 is TGCAGTGCTAGTGTCCCAGCTAATGAAAAACTGTTTTTT. It encodes CSASVPANEKLFF.

This clone was seen only a few times. This chain uses TRBV29-1 with TRBJ2-7; 9 bases line up with TRBD1. The trim removed 7 bases at V and 3 bases at J, leaving 1 base unmatched. Per germline, CDR1 SQVTM and CDR2 ANQGSEA. This CDR3 has 11 amino acids. CDR3 loop: CSGTGVYEQYF. The CDR3 DNA reads TGCAGCGGGACAGGGGTCTACGAGCAGTACTTC.

V is TRBV19 and J is TRBJ2-7, with 8 nucleotides matching TRBD1. The CDR3 runs 15 residues. From germline, CDR1 is LNHDA and CDR2 SQIVND (reference sequence). With 4 bases clipped from V and 5 bases from J, the junction kept 10 bases outside the gene matches. The CDR3 loop is CASSRTGTGFDEQYF. Written as DNA, the CDR3 is TGTGCCAGTAGTAGGACCGGGACAGGTTTCGACGAGCAGTACTTC.

The rearrangement links TRBV9 to TRBJ1-2; 10 positions match TRBD1. Trimming removed 4 bases from V and 3 bases from J; junction bases left unmatched: 6. This CDR3 spans 15 amino acids. Germline loops: CDR1 SGDLS, CDR2 YYNGEE. The CDR3 sequence: CASSPRTGGDYGYTF. CDR3 bases: TGTGCCAGCAGCCCCCGGACAGGGGGAGACTATGGCTACACCTTC.

The chain links TRBV7-2 to TRBJ2-7, with D unresolved. Trimming removed 5 bases from V and 0 bases from J, with 5 bases in between. Germline V lookup: CDR1 SGHTA, CDR2 FQGNSA. The CDR3 spans 12 residues. CDR3 nucleotides: TGTGCCAGCAGCCCTAACTCCTACGAGCAGTACTTC. It codes for CASSPNSYEQYF. The variable domain in full, with the rest retrieved from reference TRBV7-2 and TRBJ2-7, is GAGVSQSPSNKVTEKGKDVELRCDPISGHTALYWYRQSLGQGLEFLIYFQGNSAPDKSGLPSDRFSAERTGGSVSTLTIQRTQQEDSAVYLCASSPNSYEQYFGPGTRLTVT.

Written as DNA, the CDR3 is TGTGCCAGCAGTTCTACCGGGAGTTCTAACTACAATGAGCAGTTCTTC. Translating it yields CASSSTGSSNYNEQFF. This sequence joins TRBV28 and TRBJ2-1; D might be TRBD2 (6 bases). Germline CDR1 reads MDHEN; CDR2 reads SYDVKM. The CDR3 covers 16 residues. The V gene lost 4 bases and the J gene lost 3 bases, with 16 bases spanning the gap.

This sequence joins TRBV12-5 and TRBJ2-1, with 8 bases aligning to TRBD2. Trimming at V came to 2 bases and at J to 6 bases, leaving 9 bases not matched to a gene. CDR3 length equals 16 residues. In germline, CDR1 is LGHNT, CDR2 FRNRAP. The CDR3 sequence: CASGLSRSSGRNEQFF. The CDR3 coding sequence is TGTGCTAGTGGTTTGTCCCGGTCTAGCGGGCGCAATGAGCAGTTCTTC. Full variable domain (outside the CDR3, taken from reference TRBV12-5 and TRBJ2-1): DARVTQTPRHKVTEMGQEVTMRCQPILGHNTVFWYRQTMMQGLELLAYFRNRAPLDDSGMPKDRFSAEMPDATLATLKIQPSEPRDSAVYFCASGLSRSSGRNEQFFGPGTRLTVL.

The chain couples TRBV29-1 to TRBJ1-4; 11 nucleotides align to TRBD1. This CDR3 region has 16 residues. Germline CDR1 SQVTM, CDR2 ANQGSEA. The ends lost 6 bases at V and 7 bases at J; junction bases unmatched: 13. The CDR3 loop reads CSVSSSGTGGGEKLFF. The DNA of the CDR3 is TGCAGCGTGTCGTCGTCCGGGACAGGGGGGGGTGAAAAACTGTTTTTT.

V and J are TRBV30 and TRBJ2-1; TRBD2 might be the D (5 bases). The CDR3 runs to 13 residues. Trimming removed 5 bases at V and 0 bases at J, with 8 bases between. Germline V lookup: CDR1 GTSNPN, CDR2 SVGIG (reference sequence). CDR3 DNA: TGTGCCTGGGCGGGTAGCTCCTACAATGAGCAGTTCTTC. It encodes CAWAGSSYNEQFF.

The rearrangement links TRBV6-5 to TRBJ1-1; no definite D call. In germline, CDR1 is MNHEY, CDR2 SVGAGI. The length of the CDR3 is 14 residues. Trimming took off 8 bases at V and 3 bases at J, with 16 bases between the two ends. CDR3 loop: CASLRRESDTEAFF. CDR3 DNA sequence: TGTGCCAGCCTCCGGCGGGAATCTGACACTGAAGCTTTCTTT.

J is TRBJ2-1 and V is TRBV11-3; the D gene is possibly TRBD2 (6 bases). V was pared by 5 bases and J by 5 bases, with 19 bases between. Germline V gene lookup returns CDR1 SGHNT and CDR2 YENEEA. CDR3 length equals 16 residues. CDR3 sequence: CASSEKRVPGHNEQFF. The CDR3 DNA reads as TGTGCCAGCAGCGAGAAGCGGGTTCCCGGTCACAATGAGCAGTTCTTC.

This rearrangement joins TRBV3-1 (or the pseudogene TRBV3-2) to TRBJ1-4, with TRBD1 as a possible D gene (6 bases). The CDR3 extends over 16 amino acids. Germline V gene sequence: CDR1 LGHDT, CDR2 YNNKEL (reference sequence). The germline V and J ends were trimmed by 4 bases and 8 bases, with 20 bases remaining between them. The CDR3 reads CASSPQRGNDKEKLFF. CDR3 DNA sequence: TGTGCCAGCAGCCCGCAGAGGGGGAATGATAAAGAAAAACTGTTTTTT.

This chain connects TRBV28 to TRBJ2-1; possible D gene TRBD1, 6 bases. Germline assignment: CDR1 MDHEN and CDR2 SYDVKM. This CDR3 is 16 amino acids long. V was trimmed by 8 bases and J by 6 bases, leaving 23 bases between them. The CDR3 sequence: CASYLMGAGSINEQFF. The CDR3 DNA reads TGTGCCAGCTATTTAATGGGGGCAGGGAGTATCAATGAGCAGTTCTTC.

V and J are TRBV6-5 and TRBJ1-2; D is undetermined. The germline V and J ends were trimmed by 2 bases and 7 bases, with 2 bases remaining between them. This CDR3 has 10 residues. From germline, CDR1 is MNHEY and CDR2 SVGAGI. The CDR3 reads CASSYRGYTF. As DNA, the CDR3 is TGTGCCAGCAGTTACCGTGGCTACACCTTC.

The genes are TRBV27 and TRBJ2-7, with D possibly matching TRBD1 (6 bases). Trimming pared 6 bases from V and 5 bases from J, leaving 11 bases between. There are 12 residues in the CDR3. Per the germline V gene, CDR1 is MNHEY and CDR2 is SMNVEV (reference sequence). The CDR3 is CASRQGWDEQYF. DNA of the CDR3: TGTGCCAGCAGACAGGGTTGGGACGAGCAGTACTTC.

V gene TRBV2 combines with J gene TRBJ1-2; 9 bases align to TRBD1. The germline V gene encodes CDR1 SNHLY and CDR2 FYNNEI. There are 14 residues in the CDR3. J gave up 2 bases and V 8 bases, and 6 bases lay outside the gene matches. The DNA for the CDR3 is TGTGCCAGCGTGGCGGGACAGGGCAACTATGGCTACACCTTC. It encodes CASVAGQGNYGYTF.

The chain employs TRBV7-3 and TRBJ2-1; TRBD2 aligns across 11 bases. The CDR3 runs 17 residues. The V segment lost 4 bases and the J segment 7 bases; nucleotides outside the gene matches: 12. The V gene's germline CDR1 is SGHTA and CDR2 FQGTGA. In DNA, the CDR3 is TGTGCCAGCAGCTCTTATTTAGCGGGAGGGCCTTATAATGAGCAGTTCTTC. Translated, it gives CASSSYLAGGPYNEQFF.

The CDR3 protein is CASSQDPGLAGDEQFF. CDR3 in DNA: TGTGCCAGCAGCCAAGATCCCGGACTAGCAGGCGATGAGCAGTTCTTC. V gene TRBV4-2 combines with J gene TRBJ2-1; TRBD2 agrees at 8 bases. This CDR3 is 16 amino acids long. The J segment lost 8 bases and the V segment lost 0 bases, leaving 9 bases of the junction unmatched. Germline V lookup: CDR1 LGHNA, CDR2 YNFKEQ.